Each of the 13 T cell receptor beta chains below was sequenced from the same sample in a study of blood T cell repertoires in COVID-19. Produced via immunoSEQ multiplex PCR; TCRdb's table is partial and in-frame only. The sample has over 250,000 clones, 65% to 90% seen once. Sequencing was performed on peripheral blood. These receptors were collected from a human donor in a cohort sampled during active COVID-19.

V and J are TRBV7-8 and TRBJ1-5; maybe TRBD1 (5 bases). Germline assignment: CDR1 SGHVS and CDR2 FQNEAQ. V lost 4 bases and J 0 bases, leaving 10 bases between the germline ends. The length of the CDR3 is 15 residues. CDR3 in DNA: TGTGCCAGCAGCTCGACAGTAAATAGCAATCAGCCCCAGCATTTT. Its translation is CASSSTVNSNQPQHF. The complete variable domain, with remaining parts taken from reference TRBV7-8 and TRBJ1-5, reads GAGVSQSPRYKVAKRGQDVALRCDPISGHVSLFWYQQALGQGPEFLTYFQNEAQLDKSGLPSDRFFAERPEGSVSTLKIQRTQQEDSAVYLCASSSTVNSNQPQHFGDGTRLSIL.

The CDR3 reads CSVGLAGGRSSTDTQYF. The CDR3 region has the DNA TGCAGCGTTGGACTAGCGGGAGGCCGTAGTAGCACAGATACGCAGTATTTT. The chain links TRBV29-1 to TRBJ2-3; TRBD2 matches 13 bases. V was clipped by 4 bases and J by 0 bases; unmatched bases: 7. Per germline, CDR1 SQVTM and CDR2 ANQGSEA. The CDR3 has 17 amino acids.

The J gene is TRBJ2-2, the V gene TRBV9, with D maybe TRBD2 (6 bases). Germline V CDR1 and CDR2: SGDLS, YYNGEE. The V gene lost 3 bases and the J gene lost 4 bases, with 16 bases spanning the gap. The CDR3 totals 16 residues. The CDR3 protein is CASSGGRQGSTGELFF. The CDR3 bases are TGTGCCAGCAGCGGGGGGAGGCAGGGAAGCACCGGGGAGCTGTTTTTT.

The gene calls are TRBV2 and TRBJ2-7, with a possible D match to TRBD2 (5 bases). Deletions cut 5 bases from V and 3 bases from J, with 14 bases between. Germline V gene data show CDR1 as SNHLY and CDR2 as FYNNEI. This CDR3 is 14 amino acids long. The DNA of the CDR3 is TGTGCCAGCAGTTTGGAGGTGGTACTCTACGAGCAGTACTTC. This encodes CASSLEVVLYEQYF. The full variable domain, with the rest looked up from reference TRBV2 and TRBJ2-7, is EPEVTQTPSHQVTQMGQEVILRCVPISNHLYFYWYRQILGQKVEFLVSFYNNEISEKSEIFDDQFSVERPDGSNFTLKIRSTKLEDSAMYFCASSLEVVLYEQYFGPGTRLTVT.

There are a few counts of this clone. The chain is built from TRBV7-9 and TRBJ2-1, with TRBD2 matching over 7 bases. Germline CDR1 is SEHNR and CDR2 is FQNEAQ (reference sequence). V shed 1 base and J 8 bases; nucleotides not matched to a gene: 8. This CDR3 comprises 15 residues. Here the CDR3 reads CASSLGAGAFDEQFF. The CDR3 bases are TGTGCCAGCAGCTTAGGGGCGGGAGCGTTTGATGAGCAGTTCTTC. Full variable domain (remainder filled in from reference TRBV7-9 and TRBJ2-1): DTGVSQNPRHKITKRGQNVTFRCDPISEHNRLYWYRQTLGQGPEFLTYFQNEAQLEKSRLLSDRFSAERPKGSFSTLEIQRTEQGDSAMYLCASSLGAGAFDEQFFGPGTRLTVL.

The V gene is TRBV7-2, the J gene TRBJ2-3; TRBD2 aligns across 10 bases. Germline trimming cut 4 bases from V and 1 base from J; bases unmatched to any gene: 5. The CDR3 spans 16 residues. Germline V gene data show CDR1 as SGHTA and CDR2 as FQGNSA. The CDR3 nucleotides are TGTGCCAGCAGCTCGGCTAGCGGGAGTCGCACAGATACGCAGTATTTT. It is translated as CASSSASGSRTDTQYF. The variable domain in full, completed from reference TRBV7-2 and TRBJ2-3, reads GAGVSQSPSNKVTEKGKDVELRCDPISGHTALYWYRQSLGQGLEFLIYFQGNSAPDKSGLPSDRFSAERTGGSVSTLTIQRTQQEDSAVYLCASSSASGSRTDTQYFGPGTRLTVL.

This chain joins TRBV12-3 or TRBV12-4 and TRBJ2-3; D might be TRBD2 (6 bases). CDR3 length: 13 amino acids. Trimming pared 1 base from V and 7 bases from J, leaving 9 bases between. CDR3 loop: CASSLVEGNTQYF. CDR3 DNA: TGTGCCAGCAGTTTAGTGGAGGGAAATACGCAGTATTTT.

Only one count was recorded for this clone. The chain is built from TRBV6-5 and TRBJ2-3; 9 positions agree with TRBD1. CDR3 size: 12 residues. V trimming: 8 bases; J trimming: 11 bases; junction bases outside the gene matches: 8. The germline V gene encodes CDR1 MNHEY and CDR2 SVGAGI. The CDR3 nucleotides read TGTGCCAGCGGCCCGGGACAGGGCCGGCAGTATTTT. Translated: CASGPGQGRQYF.

The chain uses TRBV7-2 and TRBJ1-1, with D maybe TRBD1 (5 bases). Per germline, CDR1 SGHTA and CDR2 FQGNSA. The CDR3 is 14 residues long. V lost 1 base and J 4 bases, leaving 10 bases between the germline ends. The CDR3 DNA reads as TGTGCCAGCAGCTTAGGGGGGGGAGGCACTGAAGCTTTCTTT. Its translation: CASSLGGGGTEAFF.

This chain links TRBV19 with TRBJ1-4, with D tentatively TRBD1 (5 bases). CDR3 length: 14 amino acids. V lost 8 bases and J lost 6, with 16 bases in between. CDR1 is LNHDA, CDR2 SQIVND, per germline (reference sequence). CDR3 sequence reads: CASRLSGRYEKLFF. The CDR3, as DNA: TGTGCCAGTCGCCTTTCAGGGCGCTATGAAAAACTGTTTTTT.

This rearrangement joins TRBV5-1 to TRBJ1-4; D ambiguous. Germline values: CDR1 SGHRS, CDR2 YFSETQ. CDR3 length: 15 amino acids. Trimming removed 4 bases from V and 5 bases from J, with 15 bases in between. The CDR3 nucleotides are TGCGCCAGCAGCCCTGGGCCCTATAGGAATGAAAAACTGTTTTTT. Translated, it gives CASSPGPYRNEKLFF.

The gene calls are TRBV19 and TRBJ2-3; D is perhaps TRBD2 (6 bases). V dropped 5 bases and J dropped 3 bases, with 12 bases sitting between them. This CDR3 is 14 amino acids long. Germline CDR1 is LNHDA and CDR2 is SQIVND (reference sequence). The CDR3 protein is CASSLRAGTDTQYF. The CDR3 coding sequence is TGTGCCAGTAGTTTACGTGCGGGGACAGATACGCAGTATTTT.

In DNA form, the CDR3 reads TGTGCCAGCAGTTCCCGACTAGCGGGTAATGAGCAGTTCTTC. This encodes CASSSRLAGNEQFF. This rearrangement joins TRBV6-2 or TRBV6-3 to TRBJ2-1, with 10 bases lining up with TRBD2. CDR3 length equals 14 residues. Germline-derived CDR1 and CDR2 are MNHEY and SVGEGT. Trimming at V came to 4 bases and at J to 7 bases, leaving 4 bases not matched to a gene.